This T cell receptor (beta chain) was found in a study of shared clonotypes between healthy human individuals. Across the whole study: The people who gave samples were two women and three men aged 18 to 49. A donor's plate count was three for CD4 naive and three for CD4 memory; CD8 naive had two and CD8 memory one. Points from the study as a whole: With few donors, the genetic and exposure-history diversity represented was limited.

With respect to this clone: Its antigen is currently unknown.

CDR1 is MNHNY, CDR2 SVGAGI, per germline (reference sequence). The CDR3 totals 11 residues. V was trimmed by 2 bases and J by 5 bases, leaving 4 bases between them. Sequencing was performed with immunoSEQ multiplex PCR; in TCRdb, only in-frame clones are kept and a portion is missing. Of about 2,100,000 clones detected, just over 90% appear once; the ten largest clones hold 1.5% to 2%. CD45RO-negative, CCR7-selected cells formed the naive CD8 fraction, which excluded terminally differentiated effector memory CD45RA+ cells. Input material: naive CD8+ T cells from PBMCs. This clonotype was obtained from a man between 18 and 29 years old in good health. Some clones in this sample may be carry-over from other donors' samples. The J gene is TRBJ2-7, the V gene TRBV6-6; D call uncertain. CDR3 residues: CASSYMNEQYF. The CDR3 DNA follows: TGTGCCAGCAGTTACATGAACGAGCAGTACTTC.